This record looks at one TCR beta chain sequence and its context. Its target is unknown. This entry is derived from a study of beta chain features in type 1 diabetes. The wider study: No age, gender or cell yield differences were seen between patients and healthy donors.

The authors reverse transcribed all of the isolated RNA, so sequencing captured expressed TCRB transcripts. The assay was immunoSEQ multiplex PCR, and TCRdb's table has in-frame clones only and misses some. The sample lists about 280,000 clones, approximately 16% seen once, with less than 0.02% in the top ten. Central memory, naive, regulatory and stem cell-like memory CD4+ cells were sorted by CD45RO/CCR7/CD25/CD127/CD95/CD27. Findings of the study overall: Shorter templates may be favored by PCR, equally so in patients and controls. Researchers report that Type 1 diabetes patients had moderately but significantly shorter TCRB CDR3s across all four CD4+ subsets.

The germline gives CDR1 SGHAT, CDR2 FQNNGV. Trimming took off 1 base at V and 6 bases at J, with 12 bases between the two ends. The CDR3 extends over 14 amino acids. This TCR was recovered from a man between 18 and 35 years old with type 1 diabetes. Source material: naive CD4+ T cells from blood. V is TRBV11-2 and J is TRBJ2-5; no reliable D call. The CDR3 DNA is TGTGCCAGCAGCTTAGCGTACGCCGGTCAGACCCAGTACTTC. As protein: CASSLAYAGQTQYF.